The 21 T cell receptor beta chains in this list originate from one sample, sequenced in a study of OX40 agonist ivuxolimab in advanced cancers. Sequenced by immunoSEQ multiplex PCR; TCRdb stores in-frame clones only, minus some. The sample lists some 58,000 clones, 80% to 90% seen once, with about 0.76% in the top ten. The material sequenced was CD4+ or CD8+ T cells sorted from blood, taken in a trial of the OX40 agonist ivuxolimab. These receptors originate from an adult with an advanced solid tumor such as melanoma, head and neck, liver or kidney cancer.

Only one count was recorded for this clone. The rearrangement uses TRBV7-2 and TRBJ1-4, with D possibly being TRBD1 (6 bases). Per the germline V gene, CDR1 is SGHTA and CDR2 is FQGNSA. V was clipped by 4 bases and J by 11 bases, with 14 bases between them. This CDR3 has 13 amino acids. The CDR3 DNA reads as TGTGCCAGCAGCTCAGGGCCGGGGGCGAAACTGTTTTTT. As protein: CASSSGPGAKLFF.

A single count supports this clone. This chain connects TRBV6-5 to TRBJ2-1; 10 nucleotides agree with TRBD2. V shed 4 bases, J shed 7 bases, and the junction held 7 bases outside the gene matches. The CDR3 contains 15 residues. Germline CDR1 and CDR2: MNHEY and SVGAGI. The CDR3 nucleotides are TGTGCCAGCAGTTTAGCGGGAGGAGAGGGGAATGAGCAGTTCTTC. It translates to CASSLAGGEGNEQFF.

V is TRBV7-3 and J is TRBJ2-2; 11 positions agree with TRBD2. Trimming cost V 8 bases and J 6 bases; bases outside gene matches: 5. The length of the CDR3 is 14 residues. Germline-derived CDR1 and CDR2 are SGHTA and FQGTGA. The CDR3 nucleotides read TGTGCCAGCGCGGCACTAGCGGGAGCCGGGGAGCTGTTTTTT. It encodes CASAALAGAGELFF.

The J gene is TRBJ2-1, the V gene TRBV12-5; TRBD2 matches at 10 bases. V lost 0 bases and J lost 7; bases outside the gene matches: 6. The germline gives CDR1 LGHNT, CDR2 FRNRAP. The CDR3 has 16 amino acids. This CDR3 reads CASGLVLSGRVNEQFF. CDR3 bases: TGTGCTAGTGGTTTGGTATTAAGCGGGAGGGTGAATGAGCAGTTCTTC.

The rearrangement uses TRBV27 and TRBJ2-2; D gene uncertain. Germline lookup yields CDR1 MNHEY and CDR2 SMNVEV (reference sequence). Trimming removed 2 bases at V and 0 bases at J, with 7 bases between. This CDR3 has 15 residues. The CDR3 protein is CASSLQSPNTGELFF. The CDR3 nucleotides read TGTGCCAGCAGTTTACAATCCCCGAACACCGGGGAGCTGTTTTTT.

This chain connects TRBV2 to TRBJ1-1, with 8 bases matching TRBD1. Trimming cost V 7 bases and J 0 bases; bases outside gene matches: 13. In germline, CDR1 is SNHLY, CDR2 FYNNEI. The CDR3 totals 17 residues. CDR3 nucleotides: TGTGCCAGCACCTCACCCCAGGGGGCAGGAATGAACACTGAAGCTTTCTTT. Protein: CASTSPQGAGMNTEAFF.

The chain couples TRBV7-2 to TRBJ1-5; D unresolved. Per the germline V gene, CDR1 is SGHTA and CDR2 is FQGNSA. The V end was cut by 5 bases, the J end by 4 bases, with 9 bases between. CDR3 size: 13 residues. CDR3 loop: CASSRPGNQPQHF. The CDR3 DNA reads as TGTGCCAGCAGCCGCCCAGGTAATCAGCCCCAGCATTTT.

CDR3 nucleotide sequence: TGTGCCAGCAGCCTCGGTCCCGTCAATGAGCAGTTCTTC. Amino acids: CASSLGPVNEQFF. This sequence joins TRBV5-5 and TRBJ2-1; D remains unclear. Germline assignment: CDR1 SGHKS and CDR2 YYEKEE (reference sequence). The CDR3 consists of 13 residues. Trimming stripped 4 bases from V and 6 bases from J, with 11 bases between. The whole variable domain, filled in from reference TRBV5-5 and TRBJ2-1, reads DAGVTQSPTHLIKTRGQQVTLRCSPISGHKSVSWYQQVLGQGPQFIFQYYEKEERGRGNFPDRFSARQFPNYSSELNVNALLLGDSALYLCASSLGPVNEQFFGPGTRLTVL.

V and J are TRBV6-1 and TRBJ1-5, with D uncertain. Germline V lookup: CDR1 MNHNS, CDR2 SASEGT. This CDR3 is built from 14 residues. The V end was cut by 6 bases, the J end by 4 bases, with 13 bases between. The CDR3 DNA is TGTGCCAGCAGCTGGGGAGGCTATAATCAGCCCCAGCATTTT. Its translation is CASSWGGYNQPQHF.

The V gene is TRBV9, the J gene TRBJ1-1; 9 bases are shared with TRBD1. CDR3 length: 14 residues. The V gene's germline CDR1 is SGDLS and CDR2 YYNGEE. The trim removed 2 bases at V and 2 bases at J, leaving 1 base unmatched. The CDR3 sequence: CASSVTGGNTEAFF. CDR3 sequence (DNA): TGTGCCAGCAGCGTGACAGGGGGTAACACTGAAGCTTTCTTT.

Written as DNA, the CDR3 is TGTGCCAGCAGCTTGGCCACCGGGACAGGCTATGGCTACACCTTC. Residues: CASSLATGTGYGYTF. The rearrangement uses TRBV11-2 and TRBJ1-2, with TRBD1 matching 8 bases. CDR1 is SGHAT, CDR2 FQNNGV, per germline. Unmatched junction bases numbered 7, after V lost 3 bases and J lost 4 bases. The CDR3 has 15 amino acids.

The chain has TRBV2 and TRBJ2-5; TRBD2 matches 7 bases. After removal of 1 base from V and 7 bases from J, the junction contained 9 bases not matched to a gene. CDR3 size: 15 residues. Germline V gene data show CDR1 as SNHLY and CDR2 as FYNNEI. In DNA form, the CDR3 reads TGTGCCAGCAGTGAAGGTCAGGCCTGGGAGGGGACCCAGTACTTC. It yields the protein CASSEGQAWEGTQYF.

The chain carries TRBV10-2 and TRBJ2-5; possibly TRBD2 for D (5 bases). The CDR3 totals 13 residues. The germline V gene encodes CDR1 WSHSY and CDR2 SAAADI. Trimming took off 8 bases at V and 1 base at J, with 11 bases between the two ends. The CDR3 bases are TGCGCCAGCGCCACTAGGCCCCAAGAGACCCAGTACTTC. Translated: CASATRPQETQYF.

As DNA, the CDR3 is TGCAGCGTTGCTCACGGGAGTGGCCACGAGCAGTACTTC. Amino acid sequence: CSVAHGSGHEQYF. The chain combines TRBV29-1 with TRBJ2-7, with D possibly being TRBD2 (6 bases). Between the trimmed V and J ends, which lost 4 bases and 5 bases, there was a span of 15 bases. The CDR3 runs to 13 residues. Looked up from germline, CDR1 is SQVTM and CDR2 is ANQGSEA.

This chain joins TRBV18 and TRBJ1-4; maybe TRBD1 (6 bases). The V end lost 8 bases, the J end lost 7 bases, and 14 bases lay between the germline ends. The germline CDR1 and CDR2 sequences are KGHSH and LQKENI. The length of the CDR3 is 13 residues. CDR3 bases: TGTGCCAGCCAGGACAGCGTCCCTGAAAAACTGTTTTTT. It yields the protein CASQDSVPEKLFF.

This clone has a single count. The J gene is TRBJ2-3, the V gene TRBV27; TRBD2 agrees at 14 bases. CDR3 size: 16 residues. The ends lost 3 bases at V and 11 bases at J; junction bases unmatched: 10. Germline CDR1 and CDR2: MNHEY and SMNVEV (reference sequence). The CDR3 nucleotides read TGTGCCAGCAGTTTCCCGACTAGCGGGAGGGCCGGAGTGCAGTATTTT. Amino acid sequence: CASSFPTSGRAGVQYF.

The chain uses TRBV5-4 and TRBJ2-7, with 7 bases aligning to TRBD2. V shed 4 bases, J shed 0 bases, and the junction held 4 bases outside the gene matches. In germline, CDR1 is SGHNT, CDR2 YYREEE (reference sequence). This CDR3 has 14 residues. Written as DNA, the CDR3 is TGTGCCAGCAGCCAGCGGGGAGGCTCCTACGAGCAGTACTTC. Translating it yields CASSQRGGSYEQYF.

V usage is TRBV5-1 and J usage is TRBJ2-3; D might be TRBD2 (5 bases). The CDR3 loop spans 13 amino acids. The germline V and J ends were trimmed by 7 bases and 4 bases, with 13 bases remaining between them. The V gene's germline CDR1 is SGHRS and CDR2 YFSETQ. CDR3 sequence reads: CASGKVEADTQYF. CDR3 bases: TGCGCCAGCGGAAAGGTGGAGGCAGATACGCAGTATTTT.

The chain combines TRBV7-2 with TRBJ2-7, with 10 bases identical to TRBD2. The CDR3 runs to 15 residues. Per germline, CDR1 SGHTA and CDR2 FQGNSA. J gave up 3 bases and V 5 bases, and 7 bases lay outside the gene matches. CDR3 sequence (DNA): TGTGCCAGCAGCGGGGCGGGACTAGCGAACTACGAGCAGTACTTC. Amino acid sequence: CASSGAGLANYEQYF.

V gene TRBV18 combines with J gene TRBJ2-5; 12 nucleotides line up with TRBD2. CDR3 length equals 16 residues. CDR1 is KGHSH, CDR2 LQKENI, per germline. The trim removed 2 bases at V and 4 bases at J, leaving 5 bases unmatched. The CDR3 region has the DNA TGTGCCAGCTCACCATCGACTAGCGGGAGTCCAGAGACCCAGTACTTC. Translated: CASSPSTSGSPETQYF.

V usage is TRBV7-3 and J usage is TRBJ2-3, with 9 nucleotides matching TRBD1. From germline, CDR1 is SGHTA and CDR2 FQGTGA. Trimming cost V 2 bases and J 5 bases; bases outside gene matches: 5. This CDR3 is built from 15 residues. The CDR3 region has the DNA TGTGCCAGCAGCTTAGGGGACAGGGCGGGAGATACGCAGTATTTT. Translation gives CASSLGDRAGDTQYF.